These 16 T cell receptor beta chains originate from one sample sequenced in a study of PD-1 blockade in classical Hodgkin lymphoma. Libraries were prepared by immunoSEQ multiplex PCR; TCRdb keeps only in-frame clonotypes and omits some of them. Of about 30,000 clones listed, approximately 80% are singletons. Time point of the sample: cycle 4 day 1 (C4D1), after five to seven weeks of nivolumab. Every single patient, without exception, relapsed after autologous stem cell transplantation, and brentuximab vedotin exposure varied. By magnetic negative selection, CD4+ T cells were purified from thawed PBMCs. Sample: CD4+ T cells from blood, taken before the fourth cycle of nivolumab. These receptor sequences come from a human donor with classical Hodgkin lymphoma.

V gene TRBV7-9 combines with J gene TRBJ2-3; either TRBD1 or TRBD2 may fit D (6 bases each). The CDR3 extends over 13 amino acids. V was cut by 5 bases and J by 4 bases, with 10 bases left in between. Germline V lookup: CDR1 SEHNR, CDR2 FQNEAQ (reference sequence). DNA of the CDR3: TGTGCCAGCAGCCTCGGGGGCGCAGATACGCAGTATTTT. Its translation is CASSLGGADTQYF.

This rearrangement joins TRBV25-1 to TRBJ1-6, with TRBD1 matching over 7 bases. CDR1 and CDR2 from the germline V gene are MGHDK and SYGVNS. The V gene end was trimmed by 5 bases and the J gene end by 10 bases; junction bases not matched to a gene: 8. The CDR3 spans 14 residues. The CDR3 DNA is TGTGCCAGCAGTACGACAGGGAATCCATCACCCCTCCACTTT. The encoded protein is CASSTTGNPSPLHF.

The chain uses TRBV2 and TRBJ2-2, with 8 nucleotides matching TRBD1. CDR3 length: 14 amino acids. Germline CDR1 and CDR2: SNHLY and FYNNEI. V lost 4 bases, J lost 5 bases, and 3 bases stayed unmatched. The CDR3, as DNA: TGTGCCAGCAGTGCTCGGACAGGGACCGGGGAGCTGTTTTTT. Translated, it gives CASSARTGTGELFF.

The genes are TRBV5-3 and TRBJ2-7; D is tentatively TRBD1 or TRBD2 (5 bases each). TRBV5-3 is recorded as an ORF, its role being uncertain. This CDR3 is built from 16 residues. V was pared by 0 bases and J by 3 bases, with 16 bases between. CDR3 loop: CARSLDQGRWNYEQYF. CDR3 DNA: TGTGCCAGAAGCTTGGATCAGGGACGGTGGAACTACGAGCAGTACTTC.

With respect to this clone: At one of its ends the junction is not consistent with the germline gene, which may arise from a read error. CDR3 residues: CASTLTGGAGQPQHF. CDR3 sequence (DNA): TGCGCCAGCACCTTGACAGGGGGCGCAGGGCAGCCCCAGCATTTT. The chain is built from TRBV5-1 and TRBJ1-5; 10 nucleotides align to TRBD1. The CDR3 spans 15 residues. From germline, CDR1 is SGHRS and CDR2 YFSETQ. Supplemented by reference TRBV5-1 and TRBJ1-5, the full variable domain reads KAGVTQTPRYLIKTRGQQVTLSCSPISGHRSVSWYQQTPGQGLQFLFEYFSETQRNKGNFPGRFSGRQFSNSRSEMNVSTLELGDSALYLCASTLTGGAGQPQHFGDGTRLSIL.

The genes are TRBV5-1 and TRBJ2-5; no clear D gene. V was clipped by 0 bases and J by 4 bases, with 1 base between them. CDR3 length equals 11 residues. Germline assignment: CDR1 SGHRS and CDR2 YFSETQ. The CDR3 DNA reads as TGCGCCAGCAGCTTGGTAGAGACCCAGTACTTC. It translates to CASSLVETQYF.

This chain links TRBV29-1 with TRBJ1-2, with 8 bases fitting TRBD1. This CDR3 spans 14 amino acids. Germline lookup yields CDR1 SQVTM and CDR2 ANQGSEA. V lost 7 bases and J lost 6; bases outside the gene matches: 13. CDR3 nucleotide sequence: TGCAGCGACGACAACTCAGGGGGCAGCGATGGCTACACCTTC. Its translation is CSDDNSGGSDGYTF.

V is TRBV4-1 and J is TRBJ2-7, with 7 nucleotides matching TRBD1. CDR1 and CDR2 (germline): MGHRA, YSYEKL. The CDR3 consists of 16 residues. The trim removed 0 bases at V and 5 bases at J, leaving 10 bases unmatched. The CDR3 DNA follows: TGCGCCAGCAGCCAAGATCTAGACAGGGTCCCCGACGAGCAGTACTTC. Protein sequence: CASSQDLDRVPDEQYF.

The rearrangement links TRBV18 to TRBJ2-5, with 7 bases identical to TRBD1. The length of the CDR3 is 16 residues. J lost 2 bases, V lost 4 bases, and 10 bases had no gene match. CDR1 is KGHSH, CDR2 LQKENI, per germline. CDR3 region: CASSLNRGPIQETQYF. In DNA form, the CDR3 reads TGTGCCAGCTCACTAAACAGGGGCCCTATTCAAGAGACCCAGTACTTC.

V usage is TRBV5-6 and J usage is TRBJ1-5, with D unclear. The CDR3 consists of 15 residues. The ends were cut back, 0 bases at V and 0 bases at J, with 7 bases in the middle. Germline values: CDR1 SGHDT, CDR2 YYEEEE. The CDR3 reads CASSLGLYSNQPQHF. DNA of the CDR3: TGTGCCAGCAGCTTGGGACTATATAGCAATCAGCCCCAGCATTTT. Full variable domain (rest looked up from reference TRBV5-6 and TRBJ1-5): DAGVTQSPTHLIKTRGQQVTLRCSPKSGHDTVSWYQQALGQGPQFIFQYYEEEERQRGNFPDRFSGHQFPNYSSELNVNALLLGDSALYLCASSLGLYSNQPQHFGDGTRLSIL.

In nucleotides, the CDR3 is TGTGCCAGCAGCTTAGATAGGAGCACAGATACGCAGTATTTT. Translation gives CASSLDRSTDTQYF. This chain uses TRBV11-2 with TRBJ2-3; D not certain. Germline CDR1 and CDR2: SGHAT and FQNNGV. The CDR3 loop spans 14 amino acids. Trimming left V 0 bases short and J 0 bases short, with 4 bases between.

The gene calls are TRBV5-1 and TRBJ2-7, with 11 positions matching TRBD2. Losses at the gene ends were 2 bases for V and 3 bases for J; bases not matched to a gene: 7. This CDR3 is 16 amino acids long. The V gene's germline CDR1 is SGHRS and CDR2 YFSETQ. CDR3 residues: CASSFATGTSGYEQYF. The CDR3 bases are TGCGCCAGCAGCTTTGCGACGGGGACTAGCGGCTACGAGCAGTACTTC.

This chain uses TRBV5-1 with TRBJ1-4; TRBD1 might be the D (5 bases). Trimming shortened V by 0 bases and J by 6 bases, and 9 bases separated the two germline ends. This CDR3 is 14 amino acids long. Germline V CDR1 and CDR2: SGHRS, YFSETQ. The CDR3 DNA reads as TGCGCCAGCAGCTTGGGCGGGACGGATGAAAAACTGTTTTTT. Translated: CASSLGGTDEKLFF.

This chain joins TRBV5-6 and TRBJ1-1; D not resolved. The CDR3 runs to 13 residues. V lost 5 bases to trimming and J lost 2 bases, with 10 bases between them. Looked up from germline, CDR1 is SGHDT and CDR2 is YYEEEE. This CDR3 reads CASRRVGNTEAFF. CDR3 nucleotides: TGTGCCAGCAGGAGGGTAGGAAACACTGAAGCTTTCTTT.

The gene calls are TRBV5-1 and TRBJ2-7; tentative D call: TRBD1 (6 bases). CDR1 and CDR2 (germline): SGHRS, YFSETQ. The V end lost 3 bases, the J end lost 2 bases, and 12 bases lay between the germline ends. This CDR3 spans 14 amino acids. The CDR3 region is CASSSTGLTYEQYF. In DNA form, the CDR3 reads TGCGCCAGCAGCTCCACAGGGCTGACCTACGAGCAGTACTTC.

In nucleotides, the CDR3 is TGTGCCATCAGACACGATAGCACAGATACGCAGTATTTT. It is translated as CAIRHDSTDTQYF. This chain uses TRBV10-3 with TRBJ2-3; D is uncertain. The germline V gene has CDR1 ENHRY and CDR2 SYGVKD. The CDR3 extends over 13 amino acids. V lost 6 bases and J 0 bases, leaving 7 bases between the germline ends.